The 9 T cell receptor beta chains in this list originate from one sample, sequenced in a study of blood T cell repertoires in COVID-19. Method: immunoSEQ multiplex PCR; TCRdb's copy keeps in-frame clones and lacks some. The sample has around 220,000 clones; approximately 80% are singletons. Material for sequencing was peripheral blood. These receptors came from a man under 40 with active or convalescent COVID-19.

The J gene is TRBJ2-3, the V gene TRBV29-1, with TRBD2 matching over 9 bases. Germline V gene data show CDR1 as SQVTM and CDR2 as ANQGSEA. This CDR3 has 14 residues. The trim removed 7 bases at V and 2 bases at J, leaving 7 bases unmatched. The CDR3 nucleotides are TGCAGCGCATGGGGGACTAGCCCCACAGATACGCAGTATTTT. Its translation is CSAWGTSPTDTQYF.

This sequence joins TRBV7-2 and TRBJ1-5; the D gene is possibly TRBD1 (6 bases). Trimming removed 3 bases from V and 7 bases from J, with 10 bases in between. This CDR3 comprises 13 residues. The germline V gene encodes CDR1 SGHTA and CDR2 FQGNSA. Here the CDR3 reads CASSFQGQQPQHF. CDR3 sequence (DNA): TGTGCCAGCAGCTTTCAGGGGCAGCAGCCCCAGCATTTT. Full variable domain (remainder filled in from reference TRBV7-2 and TRBJ1-5): GAGVSQSPSNKVTEKGKDVELRCDPISGHTALYWYRQSLGQGLEFLIYFQGNSAPDKSGLPSDRFSAERTGGSVSTLTIQRTQQEDSAVYLCASSFQGQQPQHFGDGTRLSIL.

The chain uses TRBV4-3 and TRBJ2-3; the match to TRBD1 covers 9 bases. V lost 2 bases to trimming and J lost 6 bases; unmatched junction nucleotides: 6. The CDR3 is 15 residues long. Germline V gene lookup returns CDR1 LGHNA and CDR2 YSLEER. This CDR3 reads CASSQTQGAKDTQYF. DNA of the CDR3: TGCGCCAGCAGCCAAACACAGGGGGCGAAGGATACGCAGTATTTT.

V and J are TRBV7-2 and TRBJ2-2, with D hard to call. Between the trimmed V and J ends, which lost 3 bases and 7 bases, there was a span of 9 bases. This CDR3 is built from 13 residues. CDR1 and CDR2 (germline): SGHTA, FQGNSA. The CDR3 sequence: CASSLSSYGELFF. CDR3 sequence (DNA): TGTGCCAGCAGCTTGTCCAGTTACGGGGAGCTGTTTTTT.

The CDR3 protein is CASSMIGQGKLANQPQHF. As DNA, the CDR3 is TGTGCCAGTAGTATGATCGGGCAGGGAAAACTAGCAAATCAGCCCCAGCATTTT. The gene calls are TRBV19 and TRBJ1-5; D might be TRBD1 (5 bases). Germline CDR1 reads LNHDA; CDR2 reads SQIVND (reference sequence). With 3 bases removed from V and 4 bases from J, the gap between germline ends came to 22 bases. The CDR3 is 18 amino acids. The full variable domain, in which reference TRBV19 and TRBJ1-5 provide the parts outside the CDR3, is DGGITQSPKYLFRKEGQNVTLSCEQNLNHDAMYWYRQDPGQGLRLIYYSQIVNDFQKGDIAEGYSVSREKKESFPLTVTSAQKNPTAFYLCASSMIGQGKLANQPQHFGDGTRLSIL.

The gene calls are TRBV4-1 and TRBJ1-4; 7 nucleotides line up with TRBD1. Per germline, CDR1 MGHRA and CDR2 YSYEKL. This CDR3 comprises 14 residues. The ends lost 1 base at V and 4 bases at J; junction bases unmatched: 0. The CDR3 loop reads CASSQGQGNEKLFF. CDR3 bases: TGCGCCAGCAGCCAAGGACAGGGTAATGAAAAACTGTTTTTT.

The chain recombines TRBV6-4 with TRBJ2-3, with TRBD1 matching 8 bases. V shed 3 bases and J 1 base; nucleotides not matched to a gene: 0. The CDR3 length is 14 residues. Germline CDR1 is MRHNA and CDR2 is SNTAGT. In nucleotides, the CDR3 is TGTGCCAGCAGTGAGGGACAGGGCACAGATACGCAGTATTTT. Its translation: CASSEGQGTDTQYF.

This clone was seen just once. The rearrangement uses TRBV19 and TRBJ1-2; D gene ambiguous. From germline, CDR1 is LNHDA and CDR2 SQIVND (reference sequence). This CDR3 spans 14 amino acids. Trimming cost V 6 bases and J 0 bases, with 11 bases left between them. CDR3: CASRKSEANYGYTF. CDR3 nucleotides: TGTGCCAGTAGGAAGTCAGAAGCTAACTATGGCTACACCTTC. Looking up the rest from reference TRBV19 and TRBJ1-2 gives the full variable domain: DGGITQSPKYLFRKEGQNVTLSCEQNLNHDAMYWYRQDPGQGLRLIYYSQIVNDFQKGDIAEGYSVSREKKESFPLTVTSAQKNPTAFYLCASRKSEANYGYTFGSGTRLTVV.

About this clone: Within the sample, other DNA sequences also encode this same CDR3. The gene calls are TRBV19 and TRBJ2-3, with D possibly being TRBD1 (6 bases). Germline V gene sequence: CDR1 LNHDA, CDR2 SQIVND (reference sequence). Trimming left V 4 bases short and J 1 base short, with 9 bases between. This CDR3 spans 14 amino acids. The CDR3 sequence is CASSTQGRTDTQYF. The DNA for the CDR3 is TGTGCCAGTAGTACCCAGGGGCGCACAGATACGCAGTATTTT.